This TCR beta chain was retrieved from a study of T cells in Graves' hyperthyroidism and ophthalmopathy. In germline, CDR1 is SQVTM, CDR2 ANQGSEA. The CDR3 sequence is 15 residues long. The V segment lost 7 bases and the J segment 7 bases; nucleotides outside the gene matches: 11. In regard to this clonotype: Its antigen remains unknown.

Study-wide results and limits: Most clonotypes that expanded in the thyroid above 0.001 also showed up in blood. From stable hyperthyroidism, ophthalmopathy was separated by a 13 V-J model.

RNA transcripts provided the source from which TCR beta CDR3 regions were amplified. During a first-round RT-PCR of the TCR CDR3, the HTBI primer set was used. One entry per CDR3 protein results from TCRdb running MiXCR on the multiplex PCR reads. The data show over 450,000 distinct CDR3 sequences, with 17% seen just once and approximately 15% held by the top ten. The sequenced sample was blood. The TCR originated in a woman aged 18-29 years with Graves' ophthalmopathy. The chain combines TRBV29-1 with TRBJ2-7; 15 bases line up with TRBD2. CDR3 bases: TGCAGCGGGGTAGGACTAGCGGGAGGGCCGGGGGAGCAGTACTTC. This sequence encodes CSGVGLAGGPGEQYF.